The clone carrying this T cell receptor (beta chain) was detected once. Its target is not known. The data were obtained in a study of T cell responses to AZD1222 COVID-19 vaccine. Study-level findings and limits: Females outnumbered males among donors, who were mostly white British; clonal diversity was possibly underestimated. Spike-specific TCR repertoires showed rising breadth and depth after two AZD1222 doses.

This CDR3 is 15 amino acids long. Trimming stripped 1 base from V and 5 bases from J, with 14 bases between. From germline, CDR1 is SGHTA and CDR2 FQGTGA. Produced via immunoSEQ multiplex PCR; TCRdb's table is partial and in-frame only. This repertoire shows 130,000 or so clones, 92% found once; its top ten account for 1.1%. The sequence derives from an adult in good health. V usage is TRBV7-3 and J usage is TRBJ2-5; tentative D call: TRBD2 (6 bases). Sequences were derived from peripheral blood, sampled on day 0 of AZD1222 vaccination. CDR3 loop: CASSLNGGGRETQYF. In nucleotides, the CDR3 is TGTGCCAGCAGCTTAAATGGGGGAGGAAGGGAGACCCAGTACTTC.